Detailed here is one TCR beta chain. The assay was immunoSEQ multiplex PCR, and TCRdb's table has in-frame clones only and misses some. The table records 150,000 to 200,000 clones, nearly 90% of them present only once. The record originates from a study of control samples from healthy donors and cancer patients. V dropped 7 bases and J dropped 7 bases, with 11 bases sitting between them. The germline gives CDR1 SEHNR, CDR2 FQNEAQ (reference sequence). The CDR3 consists of 13 residues. The chain recombines TRBV7-9 with TRBJ1-6; D is ambiguous. The sequenced sample consisted of blood. This clonotype was sampled from a woman aged 50 to 60 in good health. The CDR3 sequence: CASTDDRNSPLHF. In DNA form, the CDR3 reads TGTGCCAGCACCGATGACCGAAATTCACCCCTCCACTTT.